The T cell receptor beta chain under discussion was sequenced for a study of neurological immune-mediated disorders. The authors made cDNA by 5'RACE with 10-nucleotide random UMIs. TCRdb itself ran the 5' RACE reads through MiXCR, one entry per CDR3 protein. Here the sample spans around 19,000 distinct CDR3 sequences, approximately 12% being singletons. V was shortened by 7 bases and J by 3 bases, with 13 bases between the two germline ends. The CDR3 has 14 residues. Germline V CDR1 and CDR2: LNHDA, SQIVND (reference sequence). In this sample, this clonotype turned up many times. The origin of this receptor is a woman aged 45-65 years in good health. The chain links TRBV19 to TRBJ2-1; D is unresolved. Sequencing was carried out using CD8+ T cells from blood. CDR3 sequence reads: CASTPSGFYNEQFF. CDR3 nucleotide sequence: TGTGCCAGTACCCCCTCCGGTTTCTACAATGAGCAGTTCTTC. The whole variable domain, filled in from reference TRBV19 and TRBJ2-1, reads DGGITQSPKYLFRKEGQNVTLSCEQNLNHDAMYWYRQDPGQGLRLIYYSQIVNDFQKGDIAEGYSVSREKKESFPLTVTSAQKNPTAFYLCASTPSGFYNEQFFGPGTRLTVL.